This T cell receptor (beta chain) stems from a study of cytomegalovirus exposure and HLA in healthy donors. Method: immunoSEQ multiplex PCR; TCRdb's copy keeps in-frame clones and lacks some. Of 230,000 or so clones listed, about 86% are singletons. The junction had 4 bases not matched to a gene; V was cut back by 5 bases and J by 8 bases. The CDR3 extends over 13 amino acids. The V gene's germline CDR1 is MNHEY and CDR2 SMNVEV (reference sequence). Overall study findings and caveats: First-cohort TCR clusters were later found to tend to co-occur in the roughly 120 validation repertoires.

As to this clone: Its antigen is undetermined.

The specimen sequenced was PBMCs. This rearrangement joins TRBV27 to TRBJ2-1, with 9 bases aligning to TRBD2. The TCR originated in a woman under 30 in good health and CMV-seronegative. CDR3 sequence reads: CASSPSGRHEQFF. The DNA for the CDR3 is TGTGCCAGCAGTCCCAGCGGGAGGCATGAGCAGTTCTTC.